This note documents a single TCR beta chain sequence. One junction end disagrees with the germline gene, perhaps due to a read error. This CDR3 is built from 12 residues. Germline CDR1 and CDR2: LNHDA and SQIVND (reference sequence). An amount of RNA that ranged from roughly 0.5 to 1 ug was reverse transcribed with random hexamers. The immunoSEQ assay covered 54 Vbeta and 13 Jbeta segments for CDR3. TCRdb passed the immunoSEQ multiplex PCR reads through MiXCR, listing each CDR3 protein once. Here the sample spans some 220,000 distinct CDR3 sequences, roughly 96% being singletons. The multiple sclerosis controls were treatment-naive patients, and their relapsing-remitting disease was stable or active. The entry originates in a study of CD8 T cells in Susac syndrome.

The chain links TRBV19 to TRBJ1-1; D unclear. The origin of this receptor is a human donor with multiple sclerosis. Source material: CD4+ T cells from PBMCs. The CDR3 nucleotides read TGTGCCAGTAGAATTTTGGATTCTGAGGCTTTCTTT. As protein: CASRILDSEAFF.